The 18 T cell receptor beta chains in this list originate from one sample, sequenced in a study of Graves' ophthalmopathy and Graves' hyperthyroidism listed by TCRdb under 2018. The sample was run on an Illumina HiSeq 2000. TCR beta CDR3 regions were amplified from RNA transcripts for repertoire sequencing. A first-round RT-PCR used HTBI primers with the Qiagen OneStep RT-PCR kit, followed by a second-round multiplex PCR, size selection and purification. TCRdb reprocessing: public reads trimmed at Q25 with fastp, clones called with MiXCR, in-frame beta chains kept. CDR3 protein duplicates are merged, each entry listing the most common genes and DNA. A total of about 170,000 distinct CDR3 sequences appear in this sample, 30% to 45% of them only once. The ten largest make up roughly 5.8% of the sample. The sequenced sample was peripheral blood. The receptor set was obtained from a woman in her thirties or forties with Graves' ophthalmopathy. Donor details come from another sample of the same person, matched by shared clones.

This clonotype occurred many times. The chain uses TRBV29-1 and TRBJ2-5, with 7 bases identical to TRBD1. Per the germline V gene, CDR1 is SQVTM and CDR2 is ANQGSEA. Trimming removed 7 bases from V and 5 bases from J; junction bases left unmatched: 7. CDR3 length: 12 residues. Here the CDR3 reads CSAYRGLETQYF. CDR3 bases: TGCAGCGCCTACAGGGGATTGGAGACCCAGTACTTC. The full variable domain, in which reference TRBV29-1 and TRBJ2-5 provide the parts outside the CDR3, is SAVISQKPSRDICQRGTSLTIQCQVDSQVTMMFWYRQQPGQSLTLIATANQGSEATYESGFVIDKFPISRPNLTFSTLTVSNMSPEDSSIYLCSAYRGLETQYFGPGTRLLVL.

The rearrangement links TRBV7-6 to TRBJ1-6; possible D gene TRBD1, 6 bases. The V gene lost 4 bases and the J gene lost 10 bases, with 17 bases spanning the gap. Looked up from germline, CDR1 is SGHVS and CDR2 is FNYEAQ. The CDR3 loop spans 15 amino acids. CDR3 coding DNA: TGTGCCAGCAGCTCGACGACAGGTCTCGGGTCACCCCTCCACTTT. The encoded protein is CASSSTTGLGSPLHF. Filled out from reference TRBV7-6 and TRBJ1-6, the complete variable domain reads GAGVSQSPRYKVTKRGQDVALRCDPISGHVSLYWYRQALGQGPEFLTYFNYEAQQDKSGLPNDRFSAERPEGSISTLTIQRTEQRDSAMYRCASSSTTGLGSPLHFGNGTRLTVT.

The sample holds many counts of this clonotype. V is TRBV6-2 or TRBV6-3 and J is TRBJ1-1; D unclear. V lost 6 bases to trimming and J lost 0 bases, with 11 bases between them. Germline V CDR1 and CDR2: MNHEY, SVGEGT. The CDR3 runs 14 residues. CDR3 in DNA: TGTGCCAGCAGGGAGCACATTTTGAACACTGAAGCTTTCTTT. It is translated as CASREHILNTEAFF.

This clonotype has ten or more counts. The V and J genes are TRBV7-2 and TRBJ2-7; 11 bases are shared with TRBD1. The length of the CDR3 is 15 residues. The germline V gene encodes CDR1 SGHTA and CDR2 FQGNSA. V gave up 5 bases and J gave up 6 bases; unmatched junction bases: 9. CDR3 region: CASSPRDRGFREQYF. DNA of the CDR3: TGTGCCAGCAGCCCCCGGGACAGGGGGTTCCGCGAGCAGTACTTC. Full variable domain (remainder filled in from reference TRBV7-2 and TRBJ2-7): GAGVSQSPSNKVTEKGKDVELRCDPISGHTALYWYRQSLGQGLEFLIYFQGNSAPDKSGLPSDRFSAERTGGSVSTLTIQRTQQEDSAVYLCASSPRDRGFREQYFGPGTRLTVT.

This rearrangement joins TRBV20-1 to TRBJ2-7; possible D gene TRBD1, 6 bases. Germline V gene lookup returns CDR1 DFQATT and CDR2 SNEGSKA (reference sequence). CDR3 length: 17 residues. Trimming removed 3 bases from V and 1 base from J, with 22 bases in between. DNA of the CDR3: TGCAGTGCTAGGGGGCTCGTAGGGACAAATCCATCCTACGAGCAGTACTTC. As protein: CSARGLVGTNPSYEQYF.

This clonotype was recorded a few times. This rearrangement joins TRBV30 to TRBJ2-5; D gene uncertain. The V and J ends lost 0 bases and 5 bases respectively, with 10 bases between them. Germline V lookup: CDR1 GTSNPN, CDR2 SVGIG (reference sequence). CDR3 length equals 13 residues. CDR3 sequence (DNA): TGTGCCTGGAGTGTCGCGCTTTTCGAGACCCAGTACTTC. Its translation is CAWSVALFETQYF.

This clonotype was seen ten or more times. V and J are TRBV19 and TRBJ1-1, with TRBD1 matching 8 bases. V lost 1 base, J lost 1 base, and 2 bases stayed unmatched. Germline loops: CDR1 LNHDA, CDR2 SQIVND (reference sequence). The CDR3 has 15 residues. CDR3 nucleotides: TGTGCCAGTAGTATAGCCAGGGGGCAGAACACTGAAGCTTTCTTT. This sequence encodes CASSIARGQNTEAFF.

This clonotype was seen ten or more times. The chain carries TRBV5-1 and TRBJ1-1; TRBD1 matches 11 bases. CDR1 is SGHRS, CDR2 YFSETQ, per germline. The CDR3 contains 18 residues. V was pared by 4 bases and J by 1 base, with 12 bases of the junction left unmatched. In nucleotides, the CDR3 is TGCGCCAGCAGCCTACGTACCGGGACAGGGGGGACGAACACTGAAGCTTTCTTT. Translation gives CASSLRTGTGGTNTEAFF. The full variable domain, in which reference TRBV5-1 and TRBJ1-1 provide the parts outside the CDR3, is KAGVTQTPRYLIKTRGQQVTLSCSPISGHRSVSWYQQTPGQGLQFLFEYFSETQRNKGNFPGRFSGRQFSNSRSEMNVSTLELGDSALYLCASSLRTGTGGTNTEAFFGQGTRLTVV.

The CDR3 reads CASSLDLENIQYF. The CDR3 coding sequence is TGTGCCAGCAGTTTGGATTTGGAAAACATTCAGTACTTC. The chain couples TRBV28 to TRBJ2-4; D unclear. CDR1 is MDHEN and CDR2 is SYDVKM in the germline V gene. The length of the CDR3 is 13 residues. With 3 bases removed from V and 5 bases from J, the gap between germline ends came to 8 bases.

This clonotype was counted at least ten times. CDR3 bases: TGTGCCAGCCGGAAGGGGGCAGGCACTGAAGCTTTCTTT. Amino acid sequence: CASRKGAGTEAFF. This rearrangement joins TRBV27 to TRBJ1-1, with 7 bases lining up with TRBD1. V was pared by 8 bases and J by 4 bases, with 7 bases of the junction left unmatched. The CDR3 runs 13 residues. Germline CDR1 and CDR2: MNHEY and SMNVEV (reference sequence).

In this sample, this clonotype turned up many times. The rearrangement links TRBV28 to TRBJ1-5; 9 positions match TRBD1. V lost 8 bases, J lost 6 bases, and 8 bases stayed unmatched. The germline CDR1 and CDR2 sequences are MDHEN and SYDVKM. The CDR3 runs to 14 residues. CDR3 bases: TGTGCCAGCGCAACAGGGGGCGCGGGTCAGCCCCAGCATTTT. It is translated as CASATGGAGQPQHF. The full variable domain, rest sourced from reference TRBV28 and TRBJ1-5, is DVKVTQSSRYLVKRTGEKVFLECVQDMDHENMFWYRQDPGLGLRLIYFSYDVKMKEKGDIPEGYSVSREKKERFSLILESASTNQTSMYLCASATGGAGQPQHFGDGTRLSIL.

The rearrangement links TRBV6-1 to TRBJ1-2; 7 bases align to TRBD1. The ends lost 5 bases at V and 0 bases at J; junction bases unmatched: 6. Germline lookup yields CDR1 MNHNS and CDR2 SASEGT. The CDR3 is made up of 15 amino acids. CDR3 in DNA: TGTGCCAGCAGTAGACAGGACAGGACTAACTATGGCTACACCTTC. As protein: CASSRQDRTNYGYTF.

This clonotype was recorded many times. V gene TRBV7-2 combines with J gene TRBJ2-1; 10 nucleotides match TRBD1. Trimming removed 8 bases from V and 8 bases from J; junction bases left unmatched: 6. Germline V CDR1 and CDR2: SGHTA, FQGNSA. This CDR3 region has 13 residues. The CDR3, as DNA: TGTGCCAGCCGACCGGGACAGGGGTATGAGCAGTTCTTC. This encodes CASRPGQGYEQFF.

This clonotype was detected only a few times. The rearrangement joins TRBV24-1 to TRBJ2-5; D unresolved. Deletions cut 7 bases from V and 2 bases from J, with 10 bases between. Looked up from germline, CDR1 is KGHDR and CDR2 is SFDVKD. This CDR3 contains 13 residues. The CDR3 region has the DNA TGTGCCACCAGCCTATCGCTACAAGAGACCCAGTACTTC. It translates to CATSLSLQETQYF.

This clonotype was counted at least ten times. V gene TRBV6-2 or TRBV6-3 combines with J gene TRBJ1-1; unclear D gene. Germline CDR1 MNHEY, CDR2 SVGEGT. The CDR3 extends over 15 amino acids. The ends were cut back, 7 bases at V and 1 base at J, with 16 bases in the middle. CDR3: CASTPGTDGNTEAFF. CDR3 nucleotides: TGTGCCAGCACCCCCGGAACTGACGGGAACACTGAAGCTTTCTTT.

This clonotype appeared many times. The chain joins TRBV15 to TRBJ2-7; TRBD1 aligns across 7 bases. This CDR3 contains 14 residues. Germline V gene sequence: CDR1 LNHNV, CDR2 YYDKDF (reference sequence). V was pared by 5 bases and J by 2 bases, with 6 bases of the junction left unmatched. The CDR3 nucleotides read TGTGCCACCAGCGAACGGACAGGCCCCTACGAGCAGTACTTC. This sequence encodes CATSERTGPYEQYF.

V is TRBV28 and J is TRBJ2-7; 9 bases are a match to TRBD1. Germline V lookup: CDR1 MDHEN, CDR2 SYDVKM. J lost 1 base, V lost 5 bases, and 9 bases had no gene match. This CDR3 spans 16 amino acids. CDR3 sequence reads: CASSLSPGTGSYEQYF. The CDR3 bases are TGTGCCAGCAGTCTAAGCCCCGGGACAGGGTCCTACGAGCAGTACTTC.

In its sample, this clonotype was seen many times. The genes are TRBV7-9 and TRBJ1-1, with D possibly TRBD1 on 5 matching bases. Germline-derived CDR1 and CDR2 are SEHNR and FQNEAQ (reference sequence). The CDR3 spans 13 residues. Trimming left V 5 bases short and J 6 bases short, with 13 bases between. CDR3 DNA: TGTGCCAGCAGCGATATAGGGGTGGCTGAAGCTTTCTTT. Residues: CASSDIGVAEAFF. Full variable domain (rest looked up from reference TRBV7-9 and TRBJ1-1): DTGVSQNPRHKITKRGQNVTFRCDPISEHNRLYWYRQTLGQGPEFLTYFQNEAQLEKSRLLSDRFSAERPKGSFSTLEIQRTEQGDSAMYLCASSDIGVAEAFFGQGTRLTVV.